This TCR beta chain emerged from a study of T cell responses to AZD1222 COVID-19 vaccine. Study as a whole: Analyses pooled second doses at about 4 or about 12 weeks. Regarding the study as a whole: Repertoires were sampled only after the peak T cell response. Females outnumbered males among donors, who were mostly white British; clonal diversity was possibly underestimated. Unmutated variant regions reportedly attract nearly half of all spike-specific TCRs.

V dropped 0 bases and J dropped 2 bases, with 8 bases sitting between them. Germline V CDR1 and CDR2: SGHRS, YFSETQ. This CDR3 region has 14 residues. This clone has ten or more counts. Its antigen is unidentified. Clones were read by immunoSEQ multiplex PCR, and TCRdb kept only the in-frame ones, dropping some. This table has 75,000 to 95,000 clones, roughly 81% appearing once. The source of this sequence is an adult in good health. V is TRBV5-1 and J is TRBJ1-2; D is unclear. The sequences come from peripheral blood, collected on day 0 of AZD1222 vaccination. DNA of the CDR3: TGCGCCAGCAGCTTGGAGTCCGTAAACTATGGCTACACCTTC. Its protein is CASSLESVNYGYTF. Full variable domain (missing parts from reference TRBV5-1 and TRBJ1-2): KAGVTQTPRYLIKTRGQQVTLSCSPISGHRSVSWYQQTPGQGLQFLFEYFSETQRNKGNFPGRFSGRQFSNSRSEMNVSTLELGDSALYLCASSLESVNYGYTFGSGTRLTVV.